This TCR beta chain derives from a study of CD8 T cells in Susac syndrome. Sequencing of TCR beta drew on CD8+ and CD4+ T cells from blood. CDR3 size: 11 residues. The V end lost 5 bases, the J end lost 8 bases, and 7 bases lay between the germline ends. Germline loops: CDR1 SGHNT, CDR2 YENEEA. RNA, at about 0.45 to 1 ug, was reverse transcribed with random hexamers. Amplification of the TCR beta CDR3 was carried out by immunoSEQ multiplex PCR, which spanned a total of 54 Vbeta and 13 Jbeta segments. TCRdb ran MiXCR on the immunoSEQ multiplex PCR reads and lists one entry per CDR3 protein. This sample yields around 69,000 distinct CDR3 sequences, of which 96% are seen a single time; 0.11% belongs to the top ten.

The sequence was collected from a human donor with multiple sclerosis. This chain connects TRBV11-3 to TRBJ2-1; D call uncertain. Material: CD4+ T cells from PBMCs. CDR3 in amino acids: CASSLSHEQFF. The CDR3 DNA is TGTGCCAGCAGCCTTAGCCATGAGCAGTTCTTC.